The clone carrying this T cell receptor beta chain has just a few counts. Antigen specificity is unknown. The germline V gene has CDR1 KGHSH and CDR2 LQKENI. There are 13 residues in the CDR3. With 3 bases removed from V and 6 bases from J, the gap between germline ends came to 9 bases. This record comes from a study of T cells after yellow fever vaccination. The wider study: Preparation of the low-cell-number fractions used SMART-Seq v4 Ultra Low Input.

Researchers made TCR cDNA using 5'RACE template switching, and this step added a universal primer site and UMIs. TCRdb recomputed calls from the 5' RACE reads with MiXCR, one row per CDR3 protein. The sample contains roughly 520,000 distinct CDR3 sequences, 20% to 25% of which appear only once. Overall study findings and caveats: Reappearance after the booster was seen for most primary-vaccination clones, at more than 95% CD4 and around 90% CD8. By day 5 rather than day 15, the secondary response had peaked, though it was weaker.

The material sequenced was PBMCs, taken approximately 20 days after the first yellow fever vaccination. The receptor comes from a man aged 18 to 35 who received the YFV17D yellow fever vaccine. The rearrangement links TRBV18 to TRBJ1-3; no firm D call. Here the CDR3 reads CASSPGEKNTIYF. CDR3 nucleotide sequence: TGTGCCAGCTCACCGGGAGAAAAAAACACCATATATTTT.